The 25 T cell receptor beta chains below all came from one sample that was sequenced in a study of blood T cell repertoires in COVID-19. The assay was immunoSEQ multiplex PCR, and TCRdb's table has in-frame clones only and misses some. This repertoire shows about 190,000 clones, over 70% found once; its top ten account for 2.5% to 3%. The sequenced material came from peripheral blood. These receptors came from a man aged 45-65 years with active or convalescent COVID-19.

The chain uses TRBV25-1 and TRBJ1-2, with a weak D call TRBD1 (6 bases). Trimming stripped 6 bases from V and 7 bases from J, with 12 bases between. Germline V gene lookup returns CDR1 MGHDK and CDR2 SYGVNS. The CDR3 extends over 12 amino acids. CDR3 sequence (DNA): TGTGCCAGCAGACAGGGCGGGGGTGGCTACACCTTC. Its translation: CASRQGGGGYTF.

The rearrangement uses TRBV7-2 and TRBJ2-2; D is possibly TRBD2 (6 bases). The CDR3 loop spans 18 amino acids. Germline CDR1 is SGHTA and CDR2 is FQGNSA. V lost 2 bases, J lost 5 bases, and 21 bases lay in between. Here the CDR3 reads CASSLWWPGDSWTGELFF. The CDR3 coding sequence is TGTGCCAGCAGCTTATGGTGGCCGGGAGACAGTTGGACCGGGGAGCTGTTTTTT. Using reference TRBV7-2 and TRBJ2-2 for the parts outside the CDR3, the full variable domain is GAGVSQSPSNKVTEKGKDVELRCDPISGHTALYWYRQSLGQGLEFLIYFQGNSAPDKSGLPSDRFSAERTGGSVSTLTIQRTQQEDSAVYLCASSLWWPGDSWTGELFFGEGSRLTVL.

V is TRBV4-3 and J is TRBJ2-1; 7 bases are a match to TRBD1. V shed 4 bases and J 7 bases; nucleotides not matched to a gene: 13. The CDR3 is 16 amino acids. Germline V gene sequence: CDR1 LGHNA, CDR2 YSLEER. CDR3 region: CASSPTTHRGGNEQFF. CDR3 bases: TGCGCCAGCAGCCCGACAACCCACAGGGGTGGGAATGAGCAGTTCTTC.

This chain joins TRBV10-3 and TRBJ2-2; D not resolved. V lost 7 bases, J lost 1 base, and 7 bases lay in between. The CDR3 is 13 residues long. Germline lookup yields CDR1 ENHRY and CDR2 SYGVKD. CDR3 in DNA: TGTGCCATCATGGTCGGGAACACCGGGGAGCTGTTTTTT. This codes for CAIMVGNTGELFF.

V is TRBV24-1 and J is TRBJ1-2; 8 bases align to TRBD1. Trimming took 4 bases from V and 6 from J; bases not matched to a gene: 12. The CDR3 is 16 amino acids. The V gene's germline CDR1 is KGHDR and CDR2 SFDVKD. The CDR3 loop is CATSDPGLRGHHGYTF. The CDR3 nucleotides are TGTGCCACCAGTGACCCCGGACTCAGGGGGCATCATGGCTACACCTTC.

J is TRBJ1-4 and V is TRBV2, with unresolved D. The CDR3 covers 17 residues. The germline V and J ends were trimmed by 6 bases and 7 bases, with 24 bases remaining between them. Germline CDR1 is SNHLY and CDR2 is FYNNEI. CDR3 residues: CASSPFRRGYLGEKLFF. The CDR3 nucleotides read TGTGCCAGCAGCCCCTTCAGACGAGGGTATCTCGGTGAAAAACTGTTTTTT.

This chain links TRBV9 with TRBJ1-2; TRBD1 matches 9 bases. This CDR3 contains 14 residues. V shed 5 bases, J shed 6 bases, and the junction held 8 bases outside the gene matches. The germline V gene encodes CDR1 SGDLS and CDR2 YYNGEE. This CDR3 is CASSRITGGDGYTF. The DNA of the CDR3 is TGTGCCAGCAGTCGCATCACAGGGGGCGATGGCTACACCTTC.

The rearrangement links TRBV28 to TRBJ1-6; D not certain. Germline V gene data show CDR1 as MDHEN and CDR2 as SYDVKM. The CDR3 consists of 13 residues. V was cut by 6 bases and J by 6 bases, with 9 bases left in between. CDR3 coding DNA: TGTGCCAGCAGCTCACTTCGTAATTCACCCCTCCACTTT. It translates to CASSSLRNSPLHF.

This rearrangement joins TRBV14 to TRBJ1-1, with D tentatively TRBD1 (5 bases). Germline V gene sequence: CDR1 SGHDN, CDR2 FVKESK. This CDR3 is built from 14 residues. The ends were cut back, 4 bases at V and 5 bases at J, with 14 bases in the middle. CDR3 DNA: TGTGCCAGCAGCCTCGGGCAGGGTGGGACTGAAGCTTTCTTT. Translation gives CASSLGQGGTEAFF.

This clone was observed a handful of times. This rearrangement joins TRBV5-1 to TRBJ2-5; 14 bases fit TRBD2. The CDR3 runs to 17 residues. From germline, CDR1 is SGHRS and CDR2 YFSETQ. J gave up 5 bases and V 0 bases, and 6 bases lay outside the gene matches. This CDR3 is CASSLALRTSGRETQYF. In DNA form, the CDR3 reads TGCGCCAGCAGCTTGGCCCTAAGGACTAGCGGGAGGGAGACCCAGTACTTC. The entire variable domain, with the rest obtained from reference TRBV5-1 and TRBJ2-5, is as follows: KAGVTQTPRYLIKTRGQQVTLSCSPISGHRSVSWYQQTPGQGLQFLFEYFSETQRNKGNFPGRFSGRQFSNSRSEMNVSTLELGDSALYLCASSLALRTSGRETQYFGPGTRLLVL.

J is TRBJ1-1 and V is TRBV6-2 or TRBV6-3, with D perhaps matching TRBD1 (5 bases). This CDR3 has 15 residues. Germline V gene sequence: CDR1 MNHEY, CDR2 SVGEGT. Trimming cost V 2 bases and J 4 bases, with 14 bases left between them. Here the CDR3 DNA reads TGTGCCAGCAGTTACCCGCGGAGGGGTATCACTGAAGCTTTCTTT. This gives the protein CASSYPRRGITEAFF.

The V gene is TRBV6-5, the J gene TRBJ2-3; TRBD2 matches 12 bases. CDR3 size: 13 residues. The junction had 6 bases not matched to a gene; V was cut back by 10 bases and J by 7 bases. The germline V gene encodes CDR1 MNHEY and CDR2 SVGAGI. CDR3 in amino acids: CATRLAGVYTQYF. CDR3 DNA: TGTGCCACCAGACTAGCGGGAGTCTATACGCAGTATTTT.

V usage is TRBV5-5 and J usage is TRBJ1-4, with 8 positions matching TRBD1. The CDR3 has 15 amino acids. Trimming cost V 2 bases and J 6 bases; bases outside gene matches: 6. Germline-derived CDR1 and CDR2 are SGHKS and YYEKEE (reference sequence). CDR3 region: CASSFFRGRDEKLFF. Here the CDR3 DNA reads TGTGCCAGCAGCTTCTTCAGGGGGCGCGATGAAAAACTGTTTTTT. The full variable domain, rest sourced from reference TRBV5-5 and TRBJ1-4, is DAGVTQSPTHLIKTRGQQVTLRCSPISGHKSVSWYQQVLGQGPQFIFQYYEKEERGRGNFPDRFSARQFPNYSSELNVNALLLGDSALYLCASSFFRGRDEKLFFGSGTQLSVL.

The chain links TRBV19 to TRBJ2-1; TRBD1 matches 7 bases. V lost 10 bases, J lost 4 bases, and 7 bases stayed unmatched. There are 13 residues in the CDR3. In germline, CDR1 is LNHDA, CDR2 SQIVND (reference sequence). CDR3 region: CATRQGQYNEQFF. For the CDR3, the DNA is TGTGCCACCCGACAGGGTCAGTACAATGAGCAGTTCTTC. Drawing the rest from reference TRBV19 and TRBJ2-1, the complete variable domain is DGGITQSPKYLFRKEGQNVTLSCEQNLNHDAMYWYRQDPGQGLRLIYYSQIVNDFQKGDIAEGYSVSREKKESFPLTVTSAQKNPTAFYLCATRQGQYNEQFFGPGTRLTVL.

The chain recombines TRBV6-4 with TRBJ2-5; perhaps TRBD2 as D (6 bases). This CDR3 comprises 13 residues. Trimming stripped 6 bases from V and 5 bases from J, with 13 bases between. CDR1 MRHNA and CDR2 SNTAGT come from the germline V gene. CDR3 nucleotide sequence: TGTGCCAGCAGCAGCCTGGAGGGCGAGACCCAGTACTTC. It yields the protein CASSSLEGETQYF.

The CDR3: CAWRGAGANYNEQFF. The CDR3 DNA reads as TGTGCCTGGAGGGGAGCGGGGGCGAACTACAATGAGCAGTTCTTC. The chain employs TRBV30 and TRBJ2-1; 8 nucleotides agree with TRBD2. CDR3 length: 15 amino acids. Germline V lookup: CDR1 GTSNPN, CDR2 SVGIG (reference sequence). J was trimmed by 3 bases and V by 3 bases; bases with no gene match: 7.

The V call is TRBV14, the J call TRBJ1-2; D is perhaps TRBD1 (5 bases). This CDR3 spans 17 amino acids. Trimming pared 4 bases from V and 0 bases from J, leaving 18 bases between. The germline V gene encodes CDR1 SGHDN and CDR2 FVKESK. CDR3 amino acids: CASSPPLTVITNYGYTF. The CDR3, as DNA: TGTGCCAGCAGCCCCCCCTTGACAGTTATCACTAACTATGGCTACACCTTC.

Turning to this clone: Compared with germline, one end of the junction differs, possibly owing to a read error. This chain links TRBV27 with TRBJ2-7; TRBD2 agrees at 8 bases. The CDR3 is 18 residues long. Germline CDR1 is MNHEY and CDR2 is SMNVEV (reference sequence). The CDR3: CASCFSGLAGGGGGEQYF. CDR3 DNA sequence: TGTGCCAGCTGTTTTTCGGGACTCGCGGGAGGTGGGGGAGGGGAGCAGTACTTC.

The V gene is TRBV28, the J gene TRBJ1-2; D may be TRBD1 (6 bases). Between the trimmed V and J ends, which lost 3 bases and 4 bases, there was a span of 9 bases. The CDR3 consists of 13 residues. Germline V gives CDR1 MDHEN, CDR2 SYDVKM. CDR3 amino acids: CASSLGAGYGYTF. The DNA for the CDR3 is TGTGCCAGCAGTTTGGGGGCTGGCTATGGCTACACCTTC.

The rearrangement joins TRBV5-1 to TRBJ1-2; D is uncertain. Germline lookup yields CDR1 SGHRS and CDR2 YFSETQ. Trimming stripped 6 bases from V and 2 bases from J, with 14 bases between. The CDR3 is 14 amino acids. Here the CDR3 DNA reads TGCGCCAGCACCTTCGATACAGCAAACTATGGCTACACCTTC. It translates to CASTFDTANYGYTF.

The CDR3 spells CSVTYRGRNTDTQYF. The CDR3 nucleotides read TGCAGCGTTACCTACAGGGGGCGAAACACAGATACGCAGTATTTT. The chain uses TRBV29-1 and TRBJ2-3; 9 positions match TRBD1. Germline assignment: CDR1 SQVTM and CDR2 ANQGSEA. The CDR3 length is 15 residues. V gave up 5 bases and J gave up 2 bases; unmatched junction bases: 8.

The V call is TRBV21-1, the J call TRBJ2-7; the table's D call of TRBD2 was not tested on the DNA. TRBV21-1 is listed as a pseudogene. The CDR3 covers 17 residues. In nucleotides, the CDR3 is TGTGCCAGCAGCAAAGCCCACACCCCACGGGACTTCTACGAGCAGTACTTC. Translation: CASSKAHTPRDFYEQYF.

The CDR3 DNA reads as TGTGCCAGCAGTCCCTATTGGGGGGGGAGCGAGCAGTACTTC. Amino acids: CASSPYWGGSEQYF. J is TRBJ2-7 and V is TRBV27; 7 nucleotides align to TRBD2. With 5 bases clipped from V and 6 bases from J, the junction kept 10 bases outside the gene matches. This CDR3 spans 14 amino acids. Germline assignment: CDR1 MNHEY and CDR2 SMNVEV (reference sequence).

The V call is TRBV5-5, the J call TRBJ1-2; TRBD1 might be the D (6 bases). Trimming pared 0 bases from V and 5 bases from J, leaving 11 bases between. Per germline, CDR1 SGHKS and CDR2 YYEKEE (reference sequence). The CDR3 extends over 14 amino acids. This CDR3 is CASSLANQGYGYTF. CDR3 in DNA: TGTGCCAGCAGCTTGGCCAATCAGGGGTATGGCTACACCTTC.

The chain combines TRBV7-2 with TRBJ2-5, with a possible D match to TRBD2 (6 bases). The CDR3 sequence is 15 residues long. From germline, CDR1 is SGHTA and CDR2 FQGNSA. The V and J ends lost 3 bases and 1 base respectively, with 12 bases between them. The CDR3 region has the DNA TGTGCCAGCAGCTTGGTGGCGGGGTTCCAAGAGACCCAGTACTTC. Amino acid sequence: CASSLVAGFQETQYF.